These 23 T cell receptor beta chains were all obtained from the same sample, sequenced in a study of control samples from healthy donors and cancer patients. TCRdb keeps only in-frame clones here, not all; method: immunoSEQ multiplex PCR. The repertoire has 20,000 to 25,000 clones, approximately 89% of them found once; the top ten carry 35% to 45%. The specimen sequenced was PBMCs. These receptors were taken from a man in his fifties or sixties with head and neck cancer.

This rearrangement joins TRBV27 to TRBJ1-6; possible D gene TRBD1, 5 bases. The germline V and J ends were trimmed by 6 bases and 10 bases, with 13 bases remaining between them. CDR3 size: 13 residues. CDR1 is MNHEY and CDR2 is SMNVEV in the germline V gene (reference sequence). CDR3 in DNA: TGTGCCAGCAGCTGGCAGGGCGGCTCACCCCTCCACTTT. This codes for CASSWQGGSPLHF.

CDR3 sequence: CASSRAGADYGYTF. As DNA, the CDR3 is TGTGCCAGCAGTCGCGCTGGGGCTGACTATGGCTACACCTTC. The rearrangement uses TRBV6-5 and TRBJ1-2; TRBD1 might be the D (5 bases). In germline, CDR1 is MNHEY, CDR2 SVGAGI. The CDR3 extends over 14 amino acids. Trimming removed 5 bases from V and 3 bases from J, with 13 bases in between.

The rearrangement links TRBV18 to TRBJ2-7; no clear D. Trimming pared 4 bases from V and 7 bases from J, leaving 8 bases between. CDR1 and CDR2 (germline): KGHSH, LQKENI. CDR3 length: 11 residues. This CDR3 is CASSLIGEQYF. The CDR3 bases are TGTGCCAGCTCACTAATAGGGGAGCAGTACTTC.

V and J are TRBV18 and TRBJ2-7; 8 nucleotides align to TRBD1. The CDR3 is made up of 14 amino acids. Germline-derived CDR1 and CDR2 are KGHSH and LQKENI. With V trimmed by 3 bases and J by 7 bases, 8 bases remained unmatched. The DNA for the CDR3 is TGTGCCAGCTCACCGGTTTCGACAGGGGCAGAGCAGTACTTC. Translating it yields CASSPVSTGAEQYF.

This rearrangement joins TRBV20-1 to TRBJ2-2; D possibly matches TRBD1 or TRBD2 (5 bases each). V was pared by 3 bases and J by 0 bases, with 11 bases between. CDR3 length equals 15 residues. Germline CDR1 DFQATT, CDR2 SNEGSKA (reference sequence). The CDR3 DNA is TGCAGTGCTAGTCCTGGGACCACGAACACCGGGGAGCTGTTTTTT. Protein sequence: CSASPGTTNTGELFF.

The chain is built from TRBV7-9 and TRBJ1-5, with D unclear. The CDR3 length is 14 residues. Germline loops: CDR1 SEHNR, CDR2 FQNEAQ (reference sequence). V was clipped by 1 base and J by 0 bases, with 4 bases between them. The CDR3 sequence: CASSLVNSNQPQHF. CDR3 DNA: TGTGCCAGCAGCTTAGTCAATAGCAATCAGCCCCAGCATTTT.

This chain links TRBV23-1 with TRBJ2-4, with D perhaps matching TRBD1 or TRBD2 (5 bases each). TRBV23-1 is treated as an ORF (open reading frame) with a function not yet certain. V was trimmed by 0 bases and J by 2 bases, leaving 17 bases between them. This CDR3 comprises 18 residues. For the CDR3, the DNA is TGCGCCAGCAGTCAATCGGGGGTGGGTGAGGTTCCCAAAAACATTCAGTACTTC. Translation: CASSQSGVGEVPKNIQYF.

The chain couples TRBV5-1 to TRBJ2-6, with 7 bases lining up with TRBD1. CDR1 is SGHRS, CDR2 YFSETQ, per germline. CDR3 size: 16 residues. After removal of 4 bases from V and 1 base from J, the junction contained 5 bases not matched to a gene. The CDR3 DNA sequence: TGCGCCAGCAGCCCGTCGGGACAGTCTGGGGCCAACGTCCTGACTTTC. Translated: CASSPSGQSGANVLTF.

CDR3 protein: CASSPQPSGAHNEQFF. CDR3 nucleotides: TGTGCCAGCAGCCCGCAACCAAGCGGGGCTCACAATGAGCAGTTCTTC. The V gene is TRBV7-8, the J gene TRBJ2-1; TRBD2 matches 7 bases. The germline V gene has CDR1 SGHVS and CDR2 FQNEAQ. Unmatched junction bases numbered 12, after V lost 5 bases and J lost 5 bases. The CDR3 spans 16 residues.

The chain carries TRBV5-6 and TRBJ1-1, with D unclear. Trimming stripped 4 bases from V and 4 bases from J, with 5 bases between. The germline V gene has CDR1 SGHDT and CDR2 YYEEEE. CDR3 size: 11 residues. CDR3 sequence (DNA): TGTGCCAGCAGCCTTATCACTGAAGCTTTCTTT. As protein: CASSLITEAFF.

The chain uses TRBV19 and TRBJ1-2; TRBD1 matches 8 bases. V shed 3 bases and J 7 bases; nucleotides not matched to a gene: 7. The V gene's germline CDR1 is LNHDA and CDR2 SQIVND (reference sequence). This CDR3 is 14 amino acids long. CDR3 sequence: CASSIAGGVGGYTF. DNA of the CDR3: TGTGCCAGTAGTATTGCAGGGGGCGTCGGTGGCTACACCTTC.

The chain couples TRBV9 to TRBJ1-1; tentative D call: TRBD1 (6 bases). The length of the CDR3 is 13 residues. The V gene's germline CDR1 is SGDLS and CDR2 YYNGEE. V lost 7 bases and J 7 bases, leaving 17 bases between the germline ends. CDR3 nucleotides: TGTGCCAGCGGGGGCAGGGACCTTCGTGAAGCTTTCTTT. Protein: CASGGRDLREAFF.

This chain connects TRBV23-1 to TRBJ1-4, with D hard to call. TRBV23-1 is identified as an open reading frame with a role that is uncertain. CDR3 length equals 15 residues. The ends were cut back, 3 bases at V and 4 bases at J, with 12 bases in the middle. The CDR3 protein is CASSQSQVSNEKLFF. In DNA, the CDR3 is TGCGCCAGCAGTCAGTCTCAGGTCAGTAATGAAAAACTGTTTTTT.

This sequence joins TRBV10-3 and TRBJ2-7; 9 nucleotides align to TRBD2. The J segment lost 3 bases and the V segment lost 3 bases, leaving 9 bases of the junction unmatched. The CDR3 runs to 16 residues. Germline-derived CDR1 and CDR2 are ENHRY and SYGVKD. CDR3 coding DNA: TGTGCCATCAGTGATTTTAGCGGGGGTCCTGACTACGAGCAGTACTTC. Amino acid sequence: CAISDFSGGPDYEQYF.

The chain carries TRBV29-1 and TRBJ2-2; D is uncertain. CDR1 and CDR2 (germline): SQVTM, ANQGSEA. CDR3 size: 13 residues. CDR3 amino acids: CSVDVANTGELFF. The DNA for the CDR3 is TGCAGTGTGGACGTCGCGAACACCGGGGAGCTGTTTTTT.

CDR3 sequence: CASSPQGKDYGYTF. CDR3 nucleotides: TGTGCCAGCAGTCCTCAGGGGAAGGACTATGGCTACACCTTC. The V and J genes are TRBV6-5 and TRBJ1-2, with D possibly being TRBD1 (6 bases). V lost 5 bases, J lost 3 bases, and 13 bases lay in between. The CDR3 has 14 amino acids. Germline-derived CDR1 and CDR2 are MNHEY and SVGAGI.

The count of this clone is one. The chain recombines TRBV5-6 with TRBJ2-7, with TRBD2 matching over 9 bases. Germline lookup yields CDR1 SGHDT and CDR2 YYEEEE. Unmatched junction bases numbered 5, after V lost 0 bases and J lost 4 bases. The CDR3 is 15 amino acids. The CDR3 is CASSLGLAGSYEQYF. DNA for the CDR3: TGTGCCAGCAGCTTGGGGCTAGCGGGATCATACGAGCAGTACTTC.

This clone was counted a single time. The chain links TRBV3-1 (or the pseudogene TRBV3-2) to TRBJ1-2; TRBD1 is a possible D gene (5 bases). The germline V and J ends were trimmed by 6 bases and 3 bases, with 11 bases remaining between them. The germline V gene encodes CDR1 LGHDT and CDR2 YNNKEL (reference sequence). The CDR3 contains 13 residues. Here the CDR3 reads CASRDTLDYGYTF. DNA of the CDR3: TGTGCCAGCAGGGACACTCTGGACTATGGCTACACCTTC.

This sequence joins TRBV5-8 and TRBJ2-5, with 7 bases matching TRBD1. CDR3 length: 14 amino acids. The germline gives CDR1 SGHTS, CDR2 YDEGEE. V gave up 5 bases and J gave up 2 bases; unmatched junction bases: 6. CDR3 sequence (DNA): TGTGCCAGCAGTCACGGGACAGAACAAGAGACCCAGTACTTC. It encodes CASSHGTEQETQYF.

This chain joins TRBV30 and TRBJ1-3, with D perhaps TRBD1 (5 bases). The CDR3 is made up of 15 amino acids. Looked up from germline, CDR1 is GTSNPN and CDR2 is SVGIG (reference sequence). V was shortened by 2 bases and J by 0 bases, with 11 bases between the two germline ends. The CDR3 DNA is TGTGCCTGGAGTCGTGCGGGGGGCTCTGGAAACACCATATATTTT. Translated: CAWSRAGGSGNTIYF. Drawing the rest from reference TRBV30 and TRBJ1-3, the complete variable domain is SQTIHQWPATLVQPVGSPLSLECTVEGTSNPNLYWYRQAAGRGLQLLFYSVGIGQISSEVPQNLSASRPQDRQFILSSKKLLLSDSGFYLCAWSRAGGSGNTIYFGEGSWLTVV.

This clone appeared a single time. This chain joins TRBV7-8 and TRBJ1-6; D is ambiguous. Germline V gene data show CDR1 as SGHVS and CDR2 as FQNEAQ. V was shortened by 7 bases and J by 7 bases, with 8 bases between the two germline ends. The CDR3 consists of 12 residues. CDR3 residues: CASTQGNSPLHF. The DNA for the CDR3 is TGTGCCAGCACCCAAGGAAATTCACCCCTCCACTTT. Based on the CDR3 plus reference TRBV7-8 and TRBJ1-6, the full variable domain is GAGVSQSPRYKVAKRGQDVALRCDPISGHVSLFWYQQALGQGPEFLTYFQNEAQLDKSGLPSDRFFAERPEGSVSTLKIQRTQQEDSAVYLCASTQGNSPLHFGNGTRLTVT.

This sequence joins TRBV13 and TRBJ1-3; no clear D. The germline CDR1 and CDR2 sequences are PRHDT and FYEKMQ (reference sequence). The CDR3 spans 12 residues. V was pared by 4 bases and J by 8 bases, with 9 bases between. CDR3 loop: CASSSREDTIYF. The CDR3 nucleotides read TGTGCCAGCAGCTCCCGGGAGGACACCATATATTTT.

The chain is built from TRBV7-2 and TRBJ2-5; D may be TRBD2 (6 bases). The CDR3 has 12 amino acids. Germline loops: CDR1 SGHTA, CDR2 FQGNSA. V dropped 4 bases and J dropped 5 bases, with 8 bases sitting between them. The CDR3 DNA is TGTGCCAGCAGCTCTAGCGCGGAGACCCAGTACTTC. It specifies CASSSSAETQYF.